This record covers a single TCR beta chain. This clonotype was seen repeatedly, ten times or more. Its cognate antigen has yet to be identified. Base qualities are missing; no much larger clone stands one base away. The library was produced with PCR. Sequencing used a HiSeq X Ten. In-frame beta chains were kept once TCRdb had trimmed the public reads at Q25 with fastp and called clones with MiXCR. Rows merge per CDR3 protein into single entries with the most common DNA and genes. The sample table lists under 10,000 distinct CDR3 sequences, roughly 56% of them with a count of one. The ten largest account for roughly 24% of the sample. This sample stems from a study of CD4 and CD8 cells across lung adenocarcinoma regions (dated by TCRdb to 2017 to 2018). About the full investigation: To look at intratumor heterogeneity in the T cell receptor repertoire, the study compared tumor centers against tumor margins.

V is cut back by 3 bases and J by 2 bases, with 4 bases in the junction unmatched. The CDR3 has 15 amino acids, counting the end cysteine and phenylalanine. The sequence is cut down to CDR3 DNA, 45 bases in frame from base 1. Via the germline V gene (reference sequence), CDR1 is MNHEY and CDR2 SMNVEV. Patients with localized lung adenocarcinoma, a subtype of non-small cell lung cancer, were used as donors. These samples came from the centers of localized lung adenocarcinomas. For TCR repertoire analysis, CD4+ T cells from tumor tissue were profiled separately from CD8+ T cells. Source material: CD4+ T cells from the center of a lung tumor. Reading the label with the study, this specimen's cell subset or site is: tumor center region. The chain joins TRBV27 to TRBJ2-5, and TRBD1 matches 9 of the central bases. This receptor was taken from a female donor with lung adenocarcinoma. The CD4 and CD8 labels of this study may be unreliable. The bases read TGTGCCAGCAGTTTGGGACAGGGCTCACAAGAGACCCAGTACTTC. It translates as CASSLGQGSQETQYF.